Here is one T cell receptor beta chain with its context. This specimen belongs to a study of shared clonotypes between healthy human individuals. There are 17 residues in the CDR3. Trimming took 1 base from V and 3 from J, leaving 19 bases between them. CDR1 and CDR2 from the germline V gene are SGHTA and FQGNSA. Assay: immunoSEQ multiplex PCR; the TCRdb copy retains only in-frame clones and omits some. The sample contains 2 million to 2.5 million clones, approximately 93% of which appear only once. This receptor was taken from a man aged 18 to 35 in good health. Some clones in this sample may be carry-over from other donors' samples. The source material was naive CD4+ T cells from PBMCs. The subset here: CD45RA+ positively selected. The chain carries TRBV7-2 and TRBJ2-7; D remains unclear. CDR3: CASSLDSTPDPLYEQYF. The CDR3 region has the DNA TGTGCCAGCAGCTTAGACAGTACCCCGGACCCTCTCTACGAGCAGTACTTC.